Given below is one TCR beta chain in context. Its antigen is as yet unknown. The sample comes from a study of cytomegalovirus exposure and HLA in healthy donors. Across the study: Within an early data release were approximately 85 million unique TCRs drawn from HLA-typed donors.

The CDR3 has 14 residues. Germline CDR1 and CDR2: SGHNT and YYREEE (reference sequence). V was pared by 3 bases and J by 1 base, with 0 bases of the junction left unmatched. With 60 Vbeta and 13 Jbeta primers, the PCR was carried out. TCRdb keeps only in-frame clones here, not all; method: immunoSEQ multiplex PCR. The sample has roughly 200,000 clones; more than 60% are singletons. Findings of the study overall: In vitro work confirmed that three CMV-associated chains recognize CMV antigens.

Sequencing was performed on PBMCs. This sequence originates from a woman in her fifties or sixties in good health and CMV-seropositive. J is TRBJ2-5 and V is TRBV5-4; 10 positions match TRBD1. The CDR3 DNA reads TGTGCCAGCAGCTGGGACAGGGGCCAAGAGACCCAGTACTTC. Its translation: CASSWDRGQETQYF.